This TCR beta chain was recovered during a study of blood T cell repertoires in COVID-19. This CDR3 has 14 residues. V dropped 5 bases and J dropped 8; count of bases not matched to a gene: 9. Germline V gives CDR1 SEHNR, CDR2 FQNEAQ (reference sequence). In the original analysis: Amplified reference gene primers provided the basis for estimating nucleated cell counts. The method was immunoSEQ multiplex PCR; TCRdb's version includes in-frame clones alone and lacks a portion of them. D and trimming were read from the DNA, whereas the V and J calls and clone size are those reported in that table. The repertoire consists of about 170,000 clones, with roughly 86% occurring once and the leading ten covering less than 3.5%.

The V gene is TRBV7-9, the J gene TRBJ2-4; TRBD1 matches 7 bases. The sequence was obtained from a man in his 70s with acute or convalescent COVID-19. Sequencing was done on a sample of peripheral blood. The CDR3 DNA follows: TGTGCCAGCAGCCCGTGGGGGACAGCGGACATTCAGTACTTC. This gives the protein CASSPWGTADIQYF. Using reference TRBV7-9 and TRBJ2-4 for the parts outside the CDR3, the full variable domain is DTGVSQNPRHKITKRGQNVTFRCDPISEHNRLYWYRQTLGQGPEFLTYFQNEAQLEKSRLLSDRFSAERPKGSFSTLEIQRTEQGDSAMYLCASSPWGTADIQYFGAGTRLSVL.